Each of the 21 T cell receptor beta chains below was sequenced from the same sample in a study of blood T cell repertoires in COVID-19. The assay was immunoSEQ multiplex PCR, and TCRdb's table has in-frame clones only and misses some. The profile shows about 300,000 clones, 70% to 90% of them singletons. Material: peripheral blood. These TCRs come from a man in his 70s with acute or convalescent COVID-19.

This rearrangement joins TRBV28 to TRBJ2-5; weak D call: TRBD1 (6 bases). Germline-derived CDR1 and CDR2 are MDHEN and SYDVKM. CDR3 size: 14 residues. The V and J ends lost 2 bases and 2 bases respectively, with 9 bases between them. The CDR3 sequence: CASSLKGGQETQYF. CDR3 sequence (DNA): TGTGCCAGCAGTTTAAAAGGGGGACAAGAGACCCAGTACTTC.

The V and J genes are TRBV16 and TRBJ2-3, with 9 bases fitting TRBD2. With V trimmed by 0 bases and J by 6 bases, 7 bases remained unmatched. From germline, CDR1 is KGHSY and CDR2 FQNENV. This CDR3 spans 16 amino acids. The CDR3 here is CASSQSRRGGEDTQYF. CDR3 coding DNA: TGTGCCAGCAGCCAATCGAGGCGGGGGGGCGAGGATACGCAGTATTTT.

The CDR3 DNA follows: TGCAGTGCTAGTGAACTTCCGGGACAGGGTTTTAATTCACCCCTCCACTTT. Protein: CSASELPGQGFNSPLHF. The chain combines TRBV20-1 with TRBJ1-6; 9 bases match TRBD1. The junction had 12 bases not matched to a gene; V was cut back by 3 bases and J by 6 bases. CDR3 length: 17 amino acids. The V gene's germline CDR1 is DFQATT and CDR2 SNEGSKA (reference sequence).

This clone came up a few times. This chain connects TRBV18 to TRBJ2-2, with 8 bases matching TRBD1. This CDR3 is built from 15 residues. Germline loops: CDR1 KGHSH, CDR2 LQKENI. Losses at the gene ends were 4 bases for V and 0 bases for J; bases not matched to a gene: 1. The DNA for the CDR3 is TGTGCCAGCTCACAGGGACAGGCGAACACCGGGGAGCTGTTTTTT. This sequence encodes CASSQGQANTGELFF.

The chain has TRBV12-3 or TRBV12-4 and TRBJ2-5, with D unclear. V lost 3 bases and J lost 5, with 7 bases in between. CDR3 length: 12 residues. The CDR3 DNA sequence: TGTGCCAGCAGTTTCCCCCAGGAGACCCAGTACTTC. Translated: CASSFPQETQYF.

The rearrangement joins TRBV7-2 to TRBJ2-4; TRBD1 is a possible D gene (6 bases). Trimming removed 5 bases at V and 2 bases at J, with 13 bases between. This CDR3 is 15 amino acids long. CDR1 and CDR2 (germline): SGHTA, FQGNSA. In DNA, the CDR3 is TGTGCCAGCAGCCCCTCCGGGACACCCAAAAACATTCAGTACTTC. Translation gives CASSPSGTPKNIQYF.

The V gene is TRBV29-1, the J gene TRBJ2-7, with 13 bases matching TRBD2. The CDR3 is made up of 15 amino acids. V was pared by 7 bases and J by 7 bases, with 13 bases of the junction left unmatched. CDR1 is SQVTM, CDR2 ANQGSEA, per germline. The CDR3 DNA reads as TGCAGCGCCGAAAAAACTAGCGGGGGGGCTGGAGAGCAGTACTTC. It yields the protein CSAEKTSGGAGEQYF.

With regard to this clone: Other DNA sequences in the same sample also yield this CDR3. This rearrangement joins TRBV6-5 to TRBJ1-6; TRBD1 agrees at 11 bases. V was pared by 6 bases and J by 6 bases, with 4 bases of the junction left unmatched. The CDR3 has 15 residues. From germline, CDR1 is MNHEY and CDR2 SVGAGI. The CDR3 DNA sequence: TGTGCCAGCAGCTCCGGGACAGGGGGTAATTCACCCCTCCACTTT. Its protein product is CASSSGTGGNSPLHF.

The CDR3 coding sequence is TGTGCCAGCTCACCACAGCAGGACAGGGGCGGCGAAAAACTGTTTTTT. It is translated as CASSPQQDRGGEKLFF. The chain joins TRBV18 to TRBJ1-4; 9 bases map to TRBD1. The CDR3 runs to 16 residues. The germline CDR1 and CDR2 sequences are KGHSH and LQKENI. With 1 base clipped from V and 8 bases from J, the junction kept 8 bases outside the gene matches.

The chain links TRBV5-4 to TRBJ1-1; no clear D gene. This CDR3 comprises 16 residues. CDR1 and CDR2 from the germline V gene are SGHNT and YYREEE (reference sequence). Deletions cut 1 base from V and 4 bases from J, with 17 bases between. The CDR3, as DNA: TGTGCCAGCAGCTTGAAAATACAGTTCTCGACCACTGAAGCTTTCTTT. Translation: CASSLKIQFSTTEAFF.

The rearrangement links TRBV13 to TRBJ1-4, with D tentatively TRBD1 (5 bases). V lost 5 bases and J 11 bases, leaving 27 bases between the germline ends. Germline V lookup: CDR1 PRHDT, CDR2 FYEKMQ (reference sequence). The CDR3 runs to 17 residues. The CDR3 region has the DNA TGTGCCAGCAGCCGAAGCTCCGACAGAATTGGGATGAGGAAACTGTTTTTT. Residues: CASSRSSDRIGMRKLFF.

A word on this clone: In the same sample, other DNA sequences code for this CDR3. CDR3 region: CASSLRNTGELFF. The CDR3 DNA sequence: TGTGCCAGCAGTCTGCGGAACACCGGGGAGCTGTTTTTT. V is TRBV12-3 or TRBV12-4 and J is TRBJ2-2; unclear D gene. The V end lost 5 bases, the J end lost 1 base, and 5 bases lay between the germline ends. The CDR3 length is 13 residues.

The gene calls are TRBV7-9 and TRBJ2-6; TRBD1 agrees at 9 bases. The CDR3 spans 17 residues. Germline CDR1 SEHNR, CDR2 FQNEAQ (reference sequence). The trim removed 8 bases at V and 4 bases at J, leaving 12 bases unmatched. As DNA, the CDR3 is TGTGCCAGCCGCACCGGGACAGGGATGTCCGGGGCCAACGTCCTGACTTTC. Amino acids: CASRTGTGMSGANVLTF.

This chain joins TRBV9 and TRBJ1-4, with TRBD1 as a possible D gene (5 bases). Trimming removed 1 base at V and 8 bases at J, with 12 bases between. CDR1 and CDR2 from the germline V gene are SGDLS and YYNGEE. CDR3 length: 14 residues. The CDR3 sequence is CASSVQGNPEKLFF. The CDR3 coding sequence is TGTGCCAGCAGCGTACAGGGAAACCCAGAAAAACTGTTTTTT.

The chain links TRBV3-1 (or the pseudogene TRBV3-2) to TRBJ1-5; 7 nucleotides match TRBD1. The CDR3 covers 15 residues. After removal of 0 bases from V and 6 bases from J, the junction contained 5 bases not matched to a gene. The germline gives CDR1 LGHDT, CDR2 YNNKEL (reference sequence). As DNA, the CDR3 is TGTGCCAGCAGCCAAGAACCAGGGGGAGGTCAGCCCCAGCATTTT. Translation gives CASSQEPGGGQPQHF.

The V gene is TRBV5-4, the J gene TRBJ1-1, with 12 bases lining up with TRBD1. The length of the CDR3 is 15 residues. The germline V gene has CDR1 SGHNT and CDR2 YYREEE (reference sequence). J gave up 2 bases and V 3 bases, and 2 bases lay outside the gene matches. CDR3 in amino acids: CASSSGQGANTEAFF. The DNA for the CDR3 is TGTGCCAGCAGCTCGGGACAGGGGGCCAACACTGAAGCTTTCTTT.

V gene TRBV3-1 (or the pseudogene TRBV3-2) combines with J gene TRBJ1-2, with 7 bases identical to TRBD1. Germline lookup yields CDR1 LGHDT and CDR2 YNNKEL (reference sequence). The CDR3 length is 13 residues. V shed 4 bases and J 6 bases; nucleotides not matched to a gene: 5. The CDR3 bases are TGTGCCAGCAGCCCCGACAGGGCTCATGGCTACACCTTC. Protein: CASSPDRAHGYTF.

The chain links TRBV10-1 to TRBJ2-4; 8 bases line up with TRBD2. Germline loops: CDR1 WNHNN, CDR2 SYGVQD (reference sequence). This CDR3 spans 18 amino acids. The V and J ends lost 8 bases and 0 bases, in that order; junction bases with no gene match: 15. The CDR3 spells CASGPGERGPIAKNIQYF. The CDR3, as DNA: TGCGCCAGCGGACCGGGGGAGCGGGGGCCGATAGCCAAAAACATTCAGTACTTC.

This chain uses TRBV27 with TRBJ1-5; D is ambiguous. This CDR3 has 16 amino acids. Between the trimmed V and J ends, which lost 5 bases and 1 base, there was a span of 15 bases. The germline CDR1 and CDR2 sequences are MNHEY and SMNVEV (reference sequence). This chain's CDR3 is CASSPAWAPSNQPQHF. The CDR3 region has the DNA TGTGCCAGCAGTCCCGCTTGGGCACCGAGCAATCAGCCCCAGCATTTT.

The chain uses TRBV5-4 and TRBJ1-2, with TRBD1 matching 9 bases. The germline CDR1 and CDR2 sequences are SGHNT and YYREEE (reference sequence). Germline trimming cut 0 bases from V and 7 bases from J; bases unmatched to any gene: 7. The CDR3 has 15 residues. The CDR3 is CASSLGTGGIGGYTF. The CDR3 DNA is TGTGCCAGCAGCTTGGGCACAGGGGGCATAGGTGGCTACACCTTC.

This clone was found a few times. The rearrangement uses TRBV9 and TRBJ2-3; D perhaps matches TRBD2 (5 bases). CDR1 and CDR2 from the germline V gene are SGDLS and YYNGEE. The CDR3 sequence is 15 residues long. With 0 bases removed from V and 1 base from J, the gap between germline ends came to 9 bases. CDR3 loop: CASSVEVGGTDTQYF. Written as DNA, the CDR3 is TGTGCCAGCAGCGTAGAGGTGGGAGGCACAGATACGCAGTATTTT.